This T cell receptor (beta chain) is drawn from a study of blood T cells in healthy people across ages. The CDR3 covers 16 residues. Germline CDR1 and CDR2: DFQATT and SNEGSKA (reference sequence). J gave up 2 bases and V 6 bases, and 14 bases lay outside the gene matches. They isolated at least 7 million PBMCs from each sample. The second PCR ran roughly 6 to 11 cycles with a sample-barcoded 5' primer and J-beta primers. TCRdb analysed the 5' RACE reads with MiXCR anew, one entry per CDR3 protein. Here the sample spans some 1.5 million distinct CDR3 sequences, roughly 27% being singletons. The chain recombines TRBV20-1 with TRBJ2-3; 7 bases map to TRBD2. Source material: blood. The receptor was isolated from a woman in her twenties or thirties in good health. The CDR3 region is CSAALQRGPNTDTQYF. The CDR3 nucleotides read TGCAGTGCCGCCCTCCAGCGGGGCCCTAACACAGATACGCAGTATTTT.